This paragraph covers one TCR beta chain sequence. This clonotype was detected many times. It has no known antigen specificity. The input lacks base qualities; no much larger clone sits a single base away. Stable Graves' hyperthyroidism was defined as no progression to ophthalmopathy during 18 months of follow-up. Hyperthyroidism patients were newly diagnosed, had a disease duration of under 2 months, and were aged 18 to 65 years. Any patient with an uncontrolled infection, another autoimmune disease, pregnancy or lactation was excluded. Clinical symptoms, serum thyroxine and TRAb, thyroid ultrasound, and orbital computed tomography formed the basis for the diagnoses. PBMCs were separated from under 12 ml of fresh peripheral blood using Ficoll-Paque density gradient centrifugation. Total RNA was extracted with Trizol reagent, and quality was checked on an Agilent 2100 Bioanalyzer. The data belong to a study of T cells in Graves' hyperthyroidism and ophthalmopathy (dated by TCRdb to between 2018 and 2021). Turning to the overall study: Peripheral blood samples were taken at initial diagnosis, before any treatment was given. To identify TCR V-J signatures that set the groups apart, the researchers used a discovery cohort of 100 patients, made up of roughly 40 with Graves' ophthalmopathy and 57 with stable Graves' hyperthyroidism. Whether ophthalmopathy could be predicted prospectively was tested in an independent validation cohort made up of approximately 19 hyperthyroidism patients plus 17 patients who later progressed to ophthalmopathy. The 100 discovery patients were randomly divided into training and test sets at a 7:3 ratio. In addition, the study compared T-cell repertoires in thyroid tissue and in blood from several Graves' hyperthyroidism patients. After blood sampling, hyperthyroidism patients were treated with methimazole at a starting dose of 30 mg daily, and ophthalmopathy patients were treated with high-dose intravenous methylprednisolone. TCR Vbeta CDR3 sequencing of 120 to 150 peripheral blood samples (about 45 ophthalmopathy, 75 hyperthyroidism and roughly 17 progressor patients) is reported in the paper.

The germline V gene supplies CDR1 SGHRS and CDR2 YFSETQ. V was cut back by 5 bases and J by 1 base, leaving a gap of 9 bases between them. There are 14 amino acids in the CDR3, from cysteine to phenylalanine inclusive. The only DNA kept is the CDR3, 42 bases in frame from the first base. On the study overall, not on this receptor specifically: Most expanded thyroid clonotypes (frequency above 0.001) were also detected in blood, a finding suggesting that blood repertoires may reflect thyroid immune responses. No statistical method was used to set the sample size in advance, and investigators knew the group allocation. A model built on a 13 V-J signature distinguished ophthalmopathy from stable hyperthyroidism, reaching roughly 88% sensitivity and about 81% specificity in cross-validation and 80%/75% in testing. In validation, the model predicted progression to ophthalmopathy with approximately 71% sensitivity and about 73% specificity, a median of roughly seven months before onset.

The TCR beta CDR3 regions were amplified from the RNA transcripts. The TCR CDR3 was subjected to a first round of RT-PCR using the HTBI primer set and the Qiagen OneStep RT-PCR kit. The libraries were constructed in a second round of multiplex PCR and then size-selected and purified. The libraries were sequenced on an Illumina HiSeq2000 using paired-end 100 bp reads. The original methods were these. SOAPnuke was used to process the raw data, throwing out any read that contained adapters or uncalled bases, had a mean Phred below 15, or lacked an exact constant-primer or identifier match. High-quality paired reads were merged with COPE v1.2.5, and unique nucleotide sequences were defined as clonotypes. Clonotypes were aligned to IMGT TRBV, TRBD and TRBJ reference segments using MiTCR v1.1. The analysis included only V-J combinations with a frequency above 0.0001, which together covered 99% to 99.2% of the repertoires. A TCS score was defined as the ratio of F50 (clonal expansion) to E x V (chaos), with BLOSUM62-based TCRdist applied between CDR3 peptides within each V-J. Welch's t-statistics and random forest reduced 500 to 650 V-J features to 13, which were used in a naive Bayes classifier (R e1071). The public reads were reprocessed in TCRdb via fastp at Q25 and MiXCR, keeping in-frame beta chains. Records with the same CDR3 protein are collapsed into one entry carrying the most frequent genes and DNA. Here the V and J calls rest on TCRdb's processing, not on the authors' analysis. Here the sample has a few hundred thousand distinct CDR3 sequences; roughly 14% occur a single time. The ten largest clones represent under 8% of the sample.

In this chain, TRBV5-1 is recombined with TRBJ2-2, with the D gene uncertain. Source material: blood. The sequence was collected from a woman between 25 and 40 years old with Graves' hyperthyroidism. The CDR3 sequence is CASRHRQNTGELFF. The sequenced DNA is TGCGCCAGCAGGCACAGACAGAACACCGGGGAGCTGTTTTTT. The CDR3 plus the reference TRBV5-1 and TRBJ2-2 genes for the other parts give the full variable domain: KAGVTQTPRYLIKTRGQQVTLSCSPISGHRSVSWYQQTPGQGLQFLFEYFSETQRNKGNFPGRFSGRQFSNSRSEMNVSTLELGDSALYLCASRHRQNTGELFFGEGSRLTVL.